The 24 T cell receptor beta chains below were found in one sample sequenced in a study of molecular identifiers for immune sequencing clone quantification. TCRdb fed the PCR reads into MiXCR, producing one record per CDR3 protein. The data show 600,000 to 650,000 distinct CDR3 sequences, with just under 20% seen just once and approximately 0.9% held by the top ten. Input material: naive CD8+ T cells from blood, with Jurkat cell RNA spiked in. Specified subset: FACS-sorted CD8+CD4-CCR7+CD45RA+ naive T cells. The receptors derive from a human donor in good health. Some libraries in this study had Jurkat cell RNA spiked in.

Of note for this clonotype: Just one base apart from a much larger clone, this may be a read error. It is likely a read error, because the conserved phenylalanine at the end of the CDR3 is missing. CDR3 residues: CASSQVISSRGHEAFL. The CDR3 DNA sequence: TGCGCCAGCAGCCAAGTTATTAGCTCCAGGGGGCATGAAGCTTTCCTT. The J gene is TRBJ1-1, the V gene TRBV4-3; 8 bases map to TRBD1. CDR1 and CDR2 from the germline V gene are LGHNA and YSLEER. This CDR3 has 16 amino acids. J gave up 7 bases and V 1 base, and 11 bases lay outside the gene matches.

Comments on this clonotype: This may come from a read error, since a much larger clone is one base off. This chain joins TRBV19 and TRBJ2-7; unclear D gene. V was cut by 7 bases and J by 0 bases, with 19 bases left in between. The CDR3 runs 16 residues. Germline assignment: CDR1 LNHDA and CDR2 SQIVND (reference sequence). For the CDR3, the DNA is TGTGCCAGTACCCCGAACGGTGGGTGCTACTCCTACGAGCAGTACTTC. As protein: CASTPNGGCYSYEQYF.

This clonotype was observed at least ten times. This chain uses TRBV5-1 with TRBJ1-1; D not resolved. Trimming removed 0 bases at V and 4 bases at J, with 10 bases between. Germline CDR1 and CDR2: SGHRS and YFSETQ. This CDR3 region has 14 residues. CDR3 amino acids: CASSLAYLGTEAFF. The CDR3 region has the DNA TGCGCCAGCAGCTTGGCCTATTTGGGCACTGAAGCTTTCTTT. Drawing the rest from reference TRBV5-1 and TRBJ1-1, the complete variable domain is KAGVTQTPRYLIKTRGQQVTLSCSPISGHRSVSWYQQTPGQGLQFLFEYFSETQRNKGNFPGRFSGRQFSNSRSEMNVSTLELGDSALYLCASSLAYLGTEAFFGQGTRLTVV.

About this clonotype itself: Given a much more abundant clone one base away, this may be a read error. The rearrangement joins TRBV27 to TRBJ1-5; no clear D. The CDR3 has 15 residues. In germline, CDR1 is MNHEY, CDR2 SMNVEV (reference sequence). In DNA form, the CDR3 reads TGTGCCAGCAGTTCCATCGGGATGGGCAATCAGCCCCGGCATTTT. Translation gives CASSSIGMGNQPRHF.

There are many counts of this clonotype. The gene calls are TRBV7-3 and TRBJ1-1, with TRBD1 identical over 8 bases. The CDR3 consists of 14 residues. The germline V gene has CDR1 SGHTA and CDR2 FQGTGA. Losses at the gene ends were 2 bases for V and 5 bases for J; bases not matched to a gene: 4. DNA for the CDR3: TGTGCCAGCAGCTTATGGCAGGGGGCGACTGAAGCTTTCTTT. This encodes CASSLWQGATEAFF.

This clonotype was observed many times. The chain links TRBV27 to TRBJ1-5; no firm D call. Trimming stripped 0 bases from V and 4 bases from J, with 10 bases between. Germline assignment: CDR1 MNHEY and CDR2 SMNVEV (reference sequence). The CDR3 totals 15 residues. The CDR3 is CASSLSSGENQPQHF. DNA for the CDR3: TGTGCCAGCAGTTTATCGAGTGGCGAAAATCAGCCCCAGCATTTT.

This clonotype was seen a single time. A much larger clone lies a single base off, so this may be a read error. Because it lacks the conserved phenylalanine or tryptophan at the end, this CDR3 is likely a read error. The chain joins TRBV19 to TRBJ2-4, with 11 positions matching TRBD2. V lost 5 bases and J lost 3; bases outside the gene matches: 15. This CDR3 comprises 19 residues. Per the germline V gene, CDR1 is LNHDA and CDR2 is SQIVND (reference sequence). The CDR3 region is CASSVTSGSPPHRKNIQYL. CDR3 bases: TGTGCCAGTAGTGTTACTAGCGGGAGCCCCCCTCACCGCAAAAACATTCAGTACCTC.

This clonotype was seen repeatedly, ten times or more. The chain couples TRBV7-6 to TRBJ2-3; 7 bases align to TRBD2. The trim removed 4 bases at V and 0 bases at J, leaving 4 bases unmatched. This CDR3 region has 15 residues. Germline CDR1 reads SGHVS; CDR2 reads FNYEAQ. The CDR3 is CASSWDYSSTDTQYF. The CDR3 DNA sequence: TGTGCCAGCAGCTGGGACTATTCTAGCACAGATACGCAGTATTTT.

On this clonotype: This may stem from a read error, because a much larger clone lies one nucleotide away. The CDR3 is CASNSGEAPGNAEAFF. CDR3 nucleotides: TGTGCCAGCAATTCCGGCGAGGCTCCGGGGAACGCTGAAGCTTTCTTT. The genes are TRBV6-5 and TRBJ1-1; no clear D. Germline loops: CDR1 MNHEY, CDR2 SVGAGI. This CDR3 is built from 16 residues.

This clonotype was picked up many times. V is TRBV5-4 and J is TRBJ2-7; the D gene is possibly TRBD1 (6 bases). The CDR3 consists of 14 residues. V was pared by 2 bases and J by 6 bases, with 15 bases between. CDR1 is SGHNT, CDR2 YYREEE, per germline (reference sequence). Here the CDR3 reads CASSLKGDYPEQYF. In DNA, the CDR3 is TGTGCCAGCAGCTTAAAGGGGGATTACCCCGAGCAGTACTTC.

This chain connects TRBV30 to TRBJ2-1; 13 nucleotides agree with TRBD2. The V segment lost 3 bases and the J segment 8 bases; nucleotides outside the gene matches: 1. The CDR3 length is 13 residues. CDR1 and CDR2 from the germline V gene are GTSNPN and SVGIG (reference sequence). As DNA, the CDR3 is TGTGCCTGGAGCGGACTAGCGGGAGATGAGCAGTTCTTC. Protein product: CAWSGLAGDEQFF.

CDR3 sequence: CASSLFFGQPQHF. The CDR3 region has the DNA TGTGCCAGCAGTTTGTTTTTTGGGCAGCCCCAGCATTTT. This chain joins TRBV27 and TRBJ1-5; D is unclear. Trimming left V 3 bases short and J 7 bases short, with 10 bases between. CDR3 size: 13 residues. Germline values: CDR1 MNHEY, CDR2 SMNVEV (reference sequence).

About this clonotype: The conserved phenylalanine or tryptophan normally closing the CDR3 is absent here, so this likely arose from a read error. This chain connects TRBV19 to TRBJ2-4; D gene uncertain. Germline lookup yields CDR1 LNHDA and CDR2 SQIVND (reference sequence). CDR3 length: 17 amino acids. The CDR3 nucleotides are TGTACCAGCTTACCCCGGGCTGCTGGGGATGAAAAAAACATTCAGTACCTC. Protein sequence: CTSLPRAAGDEKNIQYL.

In the case of this clonotype: Given a much more abundant clone one base away, this may be a read error. V and J are TRBV4-3 and TRBJ1-1; tentative D call: TRBD1 (5 bases). CDR3 length: 15 amino acids. The germline V gene has CDR1 LGHNA and CDR2 YSLEER. The CDR3 coding sequence is TGCGTCAGCAGCCAAGATGGTGGGGGACTTACTGAAGCTTTCTTT. It is translated as CVSSQDGGGLTEAFF.

The chain is built from TRBV24-1 and TRBJ2-2; D not resolved. Trimming stripped 3 bases from V and 6 bases from J, with 22 bases between. The CDR3 is 18 residues long. Germline CDR1 KGHDR, CDR2 SFDVKD. DNA of the CDR3: TGTGCCACCAGTGATATGCCAACCAATATGGGTATTGCCGGGGAGCTGTTTTTT. Translated: CATSDMPTNMGIAGELFF.

This clonotype occurred a few times. The chain combines TRBV7-9 with TRBJ1-6, with 9 bases aligning to TRBD1. Germline trimming cut 4 bases from V and 7 bases from J; bases unmatched to any gene: 2. In germline, CDR1 is SEHNR, CDR2 FQNEAQ (reference sequence). CDR3 length equals 14 residues. CDR3 sequence (DNA): TGTGCCAGCAGCTACAGGGGGCGGAATTCACCCCTCCACTTT. This translates into CASSYRGRNSPLHF.

This clonotype was observed a handful of times. This sequence joins TRBV27 and TRBJ2-1, with D possibly TRBD2 on 5 matching bases. Germline CDR1 MNHEY, CDR2 SMNVEV (reference sequence). The CDR3 contains 16 residues. Trimming removed 2 bases at V and 4 bases at J, with 15 bases between. The CDR3 here is CASSLGASYGYNEQFF. DNA of the CDR3: TGTGCCAGCAGTTTAGGCGCTAGCTATGGGTACAATGAGCAGTTCTTC.

This clonotype was picked up many times. This sequence joins TRBV30 and TRBJ1-5; no clear D. The CDR3 covers 13 residues. Germline CDR1 and CDR2: GTSNPN and SVGIG (reference sequence). V gave up 0 bases and J gave up 4 bases, with 7 bases separating them. CDR3 nucleotides: TGTGCCTGGAGTGTAGGATCAAATCAGCCCCAGCATTTT. Translating gives CAWSVGSNQPQHF. The whole variable domain, remainder taken from reference TRBV30 and TRBJ1-5, is SQTIHQWPATLVQPVGSPLSLECTVEGTSNPNLYWYRQAAGRGLQLLFYSVGIGQISSEVPQNLSASRPQDRQFILSSKKLLLSDSGFYLCAWSVGSNQPQHFGDGTRLSIL.

This clonotype was seen only a few times. This chain connects TRBV28 to TRBJ1-6, with D perhaps TRBD1 (6 bases). V was cut by 4 bases and J by 7 bases, with 17 bases left in between. Germline V lookup: CDR1 MDHEN, CDR2 SYDVKM. The CDR3 spans 16 residues. The CDR3, as DNA: TGTGCCAGCAGTTGGGGGGTGAACAGGGCGAATTCACCCCTCCACTTT. Protein: CASSWGVNRANSPLHF.

The V gene is TRBV19, the J gene TRBJ1-6; no reliable D call. V was cut by 6 bases and J by 0 bases, with 9 bases left in between. Germline-derived CDR1 and CDR2 are LNHDA and SQIVND (reference sequence). This CDR3 has 15 residues. CDR3 sequence: CASRPLSSYNSPLHF. CDR3 in DNA: TGTGCCAGTAGACCACTGAGCTCCTATAATTCACCCCTCCACTTT.

At least ten counts were recorded for this clonotype. The V call is TRBV6-5, the J call TRBJ2-1; 9 bases align to TRBD2. Germline V gene lookup returns CDR1 MNHEY and CDR2 SVGAGI. This CDR3 has 15 amino acids. V lost 0 bases and J lost 7; bases outside the gene matches: 4. CDR3 coding DNA: TGTGCCAGCAGTTACTCGAGTAGCGGGAGAAATGAGCAGTTCTTC. This gives the protein CASSYSSSGRNEQFF.

About this clonotype itself: Given a much more abundant clone one base away, this may be a read error. The chain couples TRBV10-3 to TRBJ2-7, with 7 bases lining up with TRBD2. Trimming at V came to 9 bases and at J to 5 bases, leaving 13 bases not matched to a gene. CDR3 length: 14 residues. The germline V gene has CDR1 ENHRY and CDR2 SYGVKD. The CDR3 DNA sequence: TGTGCCATAACAAATGGGAGGGGACCGCACGAGCAGTACTTC. Translation: CAITNGRGPHEQYF.

This clonotype was detected once. The rearrangement links TRBV5-1 to TRBJ2-1; TRBD2 agrees at 14 bases. The length of the CDR3 is 18 residues. With V trimmed by 2 bases and J by 2 bases, 6 bases remained unmatched. Germline V gives CDR1 SGHRS, CDR2 YFSETQ. CDR3 in amino acids: CASSFGLAGGIPYNEQFF. CDR3 bases: TGCGCCAGCAGCTTTGGACTAGCGGGGGGAATACCCTACAATGAGCAGTTCTTC.

This clonotype has at least ten counts. The chain recombines TRBV4-3 with TRBJ2-7; either TRBD1 or TRBD2 may supply D (5 bases each). CDR1 and CDR2 from the germline V gene are LGHNA and YSLEER. The CDR3 sequence is 14 residues long. Trimming took off 3 bases at V and 6 bases at J, with 15 bases between the two ends. The CDR3 coding sequence is TGCGCCAGCAGCCACTTCGAGGGGAACCGCGAGCAGTACTTC. Protein product: CASSHFEGNREQYF.